Given below is one T cell receptor beta chain in context. No cognate antigen has been identified for it. No per-base quality is available; no much larger clone lies one base away. V and J are trimmed by 6 bases and 4 bases, and the gene matches miss 17 bases of the junction. The germline V gene gives CDR1 as SGHVS and CDR2 as FQNEAQ. Including cysteine and phenylalanine, the CDR3 has 18 amino acids. CDR3 DNA is the only sequence kept; it has 54 bases, read in frame from the first base. The library was built by means of the immunoSEQ multiplex PCR assay. For most patients, high-throughput TCR-beta CDR3 sequencing of genomic DNA was performed by Adaptive Biotechnologies. Turning to the authors' computational methods: TCR sequencing data were retrieved from Adaptive's ImmunoSEQ software for about 17 patients, whereas three other patients were processed with MiXCR and VDJtools. Because the origin of CDR3 nucleotide sequences shared between donor and recipient could not be assigned, those sequences were removed. Alloreactive clones required at least 2-fold expansion over unstimulated cells and minimum CFSE-low frequency of 0.002% (template counts) or 0.001% (read counts). Clones were considered mappable if detected in sequenced pre-transplant spleen, lymph node, or MLR CFSE-low populations of the donor or recipient. Cumulative frequency of alloreactive clones was calculated as a percentage of all sequences weighted by copy number. TCRdb stores this immuneACCESS table with in-frame sequences only. Part of the clones is absent; in the studies checked, under half of the shortfall reflects unresolved V genes, and no reason is known for the rest. V and J calls and clone size are copied from that table; D and trimming were computed from the DNA. The sample includes 40,000 or so clones, with roughly 90% observed a single time. The ten largest clones capture about a sixth of the sample.

To isolate intraepithelial and lamina propria lymphocytes from graft specimens, dithiothreitol, EDTA incubations and collagenase D digestion were used. Bulk TCR-beta sequencing was performed on serial intestinal graft biopsy specimens collected as late as 600 days after transplant. The entry originates in a study of graft-versus-host responses after intestinal transplantation (dated by TCRdb to the early 2020s). Looking at the study overall: The transplants that recipients got were multivisceral, liver-intestinal, or isolated intestinal. Every recipient was given anti-thymocyte globulin induction, followed by roughly 3 years of maintenance tacrolimus and steroids. After intestinal transplantation, graft-versus-host and host-versus-graft alloreactive T cell clones in the graft, circulation and bone marrow were tracked using bulk TCR-beta CDR3 sequencing. To identify alloreactive clones, pre-transplant mixed lymphocyte reaction products were sequenced and then compared with unstimulated pre-transplant donor and recipient T cells. Of the 20 to 30 intestinal transplant recipients enrolled in the cohort, one of whom was a retransplant, 3 patients without pretransplant specimens were excluded. Donor T cell macrochimerism was defined as a peak of at least 4% donor T cells among recipient peripheral blood mononuclear cells. Rather than going through the commercial service, samples from three later patients were sequenced in-house on an Illumina MiSeq and processed with MiXCR. The paper as a whole reports these results and caveats: Conclusions were limited by the relatively low number and heterogeneity of intestinal transplant patients. GvH clones were found in recipient bone marrow, and some of the GvH clones appeared earlier in ileal mucosa or blood, which is consistent with an intestinal mucosal origin. Peak levels of circulating GvH clones were associated with declines in HvG clones early after transplant. In the allografts of patients with donor T cell macrochimerism, GvH to HvG T cell clonal ratios were high.

The source was ileum tissue, collected about 28 weeks after intestinal transplant. The sequence was obtained from a human patient who received an intestinal transplant, so some T cells may come from the graft donor. Recombination joined TRBV7-8 with TRBJ2-3, and 9 junction bases match TRBD2. This receptor carries the CDR3 CASSRGQREDPLPDTQYF. The DNA reads as follows: TGTGCCAGCAGTAGGGGCCAGCGGGAGGATCCGTTGCCAGATACGCAGTATTTT.